This is a list of T cell receptor beta chains from one sample in a study of control samples from healthy donors and cancer patients. The table came from immunoSEQ multiplex PCR; TCRdb's copy has only in-frame clones and leaves some out. The sample has roughly 170,000 clones, 90% to 95% seen once. The source material was blood. These receptors were taken from a woman aged 18-29 years in good health. Each CDR3 is given with its conserved first and last residue. The order of the fields is V gene, clone size, J gene, D gene, CDR3 protein, CDR3 DNA. The D gene is left open where the match is weak. Clone size is shown for a subset of rows, as once, few, many or a class of expanded clone.

v_call: TRBV4-1; clone_size: NA; j_call: TRBJ2-2; d_call: TRBD2; cdr3_aa: CASSLYTSGMTGVELFF; cdr3_nt: TGCGCCAGCAGCCTGTATACTAGCGGGATGACAGGAGTGGAGCTGTTTTTT
v_call: TRBV7-2; clone_size: NA; j_call: TRBJ2-2; d_call: NA; cdr3_aa: CASVGTPLHGELFF; cdr3_nt: TGTGCCAGCGTCGGGACTCCTTTGCACGGGGAGCTGTTTTTT
v_call: TRBV3-1/TRBV3-2; clone_size: NA; j_call: TRBJ2-5; d_call: TRBD2; cdr3_aa: CASSQGPKASGRWETQYF; cdr3_nt: TGTGCCAGCAGCCAAGGGCCCAAGGCTAGCGGGAGGTGGGAGACCCAGTACTTC
v_call: TRBV9; clone_size: NA; j_call: TRBJ1-2; d_call: NA; cdr3_aa: CASSSHPGGYTF; cdr3_nt: TGTGCCAGCAGCTCACACCCAGGGGGCTACACCTTC
v_call: TRBV19; clone_size: NA; j_call: TRBJ2-7; d_call: NA; cdr3_aa: CASSYRHNIYEQYF; cdr3_nt: TGTGCCAGTAGTTACCGGCATAACATTTACGAGCAGTACTTC
v_call: TRBV7-9; clone_size: few; j_call: TRBJ1-6; d_call: NA; cdr3_aa: CASSLGSSYNSPLHF; cdr3_nt: TGTGCCAGCAGCTTAGGAAGCTCCTATAATTCACCCCTCCACTTT
v_call: TRBV6-6; clone_size: NA; j_call: TRBJ1-2; d_call: NA; cdr3_aa: CASSYGVGANYGYTF; cdr3_nt: TGTGCCAGCAGTTACGGGGTCGGGGCTAACTATGGCTACACCTTC
v_call: TRBV10-3; clone_size: NA; j_call: TRBJ2-7; d_call: NA; cdr3_aa: CAISESTGYYEQYF; cdr3_nt: TGTGCCATCAGTGAGTCGACCGGCTACTACGAGCAGTACTTC
v_call: TRBV7-2; clone_size: NA; j_call: TRBJ1-3; d_call: TRBD1; cdr3_aa: CASSYRDRDVNTIYF; cdr3_nt: TGTGCCAGCAGCTACCGGGACAGGGATGTAAACACCATATATTTT
v_call: TRBV7-9; clone_size: NA; j_call: TRBJ2-1; d_call: TRBD1; cdr3_aa: CASSSGQGKFDEQFF; cdr3_nt: TGTGCCAGCAGCTCAGGACAGGGGAAATTTGATGAGCAGTTCTTC
v_call: TRBV9; clone_size: NA; j_call: TRBJ1-5; d_call: NA; cdr3_aa: CASSVDQPQHF; cdr3_nt: TGTGCCAGCAGCGTAGATCAGCCCCAGCATTTT
v_call: TRBV27; clone_size: NA; j_call: TRBJ2-2; d_call: NA; cdr3_aa: CASSFDNTGELFF; cdr3_nt: TGTGCCAGCAGTTTCGATAACACCGGGGAGCTGTTTTTT
v_call: TRBV2; clone_size: NA; j_call: TRBJ1-5; d_call: NA; cdr3_aa: CASGTGESQPQHF; cdr3_nt: TGTGCCAGCGGTACGGGGGAGAGTCAGCCCCAGCATTTT
v_call: TRBV10-1; clone_size: NA; j_call: TRBJ1-5; d_call: NA; cdr3_aa: CASSESGHNQPQHF; cdr3_nt: TGCGCCAGCAGTGAGTCGGGACACAATCAGCCCCAGCATTTT
v_call: TRBV7-9; clone_size: NA; j_call: TRBJ1-4; d_call: NA; cdr3_aa: CASSFWGGEKLFF; cdr3_nt: TGTGCCAGCAGCTTTTGGGGAGGTGAAAAACTGTTTTTT
v_call: TRBV7-8; clone_size: NA; j_call: TRBJ1-4; d_call: TRBD1; cdr3_aa: CASSWDRGHEKLFF; cdr3_nt: TGTGCCAGCAGCTGGGACAGGGGACACGAAAAACTGTTTTTT
v_call: TRBV11-2; clone_size: NA; j_call: TRBJ2-7; d_call: TRBD1; cdr3_aa: CASSLSLGGTGGVNEQYF; cdr3_nt: TGTGCCAGCAGCTTATCCCTGGGAGGAACAGGGGGTGTGAACGAGCAGTACTTC
v_call: TRBV5-5; clone_size: NA; j_call: TRBJ1-1; d_call: TRBD1; cdr3_aa: CASSRTGITEAFF; cdr3_nt: TGTGCCAGCAGCCGGACAGGGATAACTGAAGCTTTCTTT
v_call: TRBV6-6; clone_size: NA; j_call: TRBJ1-2; d_call: NA; cdr3_aa: CASTHDGYLYGYTF; cdr3_nt: TGTGCCAGCACCCACGACGGCTACCTCTATGGCTACACCTTC
v_call: TRBV28; clone_size: NA; j_call: TRBJ1-4; d_call: NA; cdr3_aa: CASSSEEGIGEKLFF; cdr3_nt: TGTGCCAGCAGTTCGGAGGAGGGCATCGGTGAAAAACTGTTTTTT
v_call: TRBV29-1; clone_size: NA; j_call: TRBJ2-3; d_call: NA; cdr3_aa: CSVEGLGAGTLEDTQYF; cdr3_nt: TGCAGCGTTGAGGGACTTGGTGCGGGAACTTTAGAGGATACGCAGTATTTT
v_call: TRBV9; clone_size: NA; j_call: TRBJ2-5; d_call: TRBD1; cdr3_aa: CASSPGTDNYQETQYF; cdr3_nt: TGTGCCAGCAGCCCCGGGACAGATAATTACCAAGAGACCCAGTACTTC
v_call: TRBV28; clone_size: NA; j_call: TRBJ1-4; d_call: NA; cdr3_aa: CASNLDRHREKLFF; cdr3_nt: TGTGCCAGCAACCTCGACAGGCATCGTGAAAAACTGTTTTTT
v_call: TRBV10-3; clone_size: NA; j_call: TRBJ2-5; d_call: TRBD2; cdr3_aa: CAISAAGLAGTKETQYF; cdr3_nt: TGTGCCATCAGTGCCGCGGGACTAGCGGGAACCAAAGAGACCCAGTACTTC
v_call: TRBV25-1; clone_size: NA; j_call: TRBJ1-4; d_call: TRBD1; cdr3_aa: CASSTPDRVGEKLFF; cdr3_nt: TGTGCCAGCAGTACCCCGGACAGGGTGGGAGAAAAACTGTTTTTT
v_call: TRBV5-1; clone_size: NA; j_call: TRBJ2-7; d_call: NA; cdr3_aa: CASSLEAVSSYEQYF; cdr3_nt: TGCGCCAGCAGCTTGGAGGCGGTGAGCTCCTACGAGCAGTACTTC
v_call: TRBV6-2/TRBV6-3; clone_size: NA; j_call: TRBJ2-7; d_call: NA; cdr3_aa: CASSYEGGPRNEQYF; cdr3_nt: TGTGCCAGCAGTTACGAAGGAGGTCCAAGGAACGAGCAGTACTTC
v_call: TRBV7-8; clone_size: NA; j_call: TRBJ1-5; d_call: TRBD1; cdr3_aa: CASSLTGTGGRYSNQPQHF; cdr3_nt: TGTGCCAGCAGCTTAACCGGGACAGGGGGCCGTTATAGCAATCAGCCCCAGCATTTT
v_call: TRBV5-1; clone_size: NA; j_call: TRBJ2-3; d_call: NA; cdr3_aa: CASSLGTRGTDTQYF; cdr3_nt: TGCGCCAGCAGCTTGGGTACCCGCGGGACAGATACGCAGTATTTT
v_call: TRBV2; clone_size: NA; j_call: TRBJ1-6; d_call: TRBD1; cdr3_aa: CASSERTGMNSPLHF; cdr3_nt: TGTGCCAGCAGTGAACGGACAGGGATGAATTCACCCCTCCACTTT
v_call: TRBV7-8; clone_size: NA; j_call: TRBJ2-2; d_call: NA; cdr3_aa: CASSRSGTIGTGELFF; cdr3_nt: TGTGCCAGCAGCCGATCAGGGACGATTGGAACCGGGGAGCTGTTTTTT
v_call: TRBV15; clone_size: NA; j_call: TRBJ2-2; d_call: NA; cdr3_aa: CATSRPPDGHTGELFF; cdr3_nt: TGTGCCACCAGCAGACCTCCGGACGGACACACCGGGGAGCTGTTTTTT
v_call: TRBV4-2; clone_size: NA; j_call: TRBJ2-7; d_call: NA; cdr3_aa: CASSQAHARDFAYEQYF; cdr3_nt: TGTGCCAGCAGCCAAGCTCACGCCCGAGACTTCGCCTACGAGCAGTACTTC
v_call: TRBV4-2; clone_size: NA; j_call: TRBJ2-5; d_call: TRBD2; cdr3_aa: CASSPTAGGQETQYF; cdr3_nt: TGTGCCAGCAGCCCGACCGCGGGGGGTCAAGAGACCCAGTACTTC
v_call: TRBV7-9; clone_size: NA; j_call: TRBJ2-1; d_call: NA; cdr3_aa: CASSLISGNEQFF; cdr3_nt: TGTGCCAGCAGCTTAATTTCGGGAAATGAGCAGTTCTTC
v_call: TRBV25-1; clone_size: NA; j_call: TRBJ1-6; d_call: NA; cdr3_aa: CASKPSPNSPLHF; cdr3_nt: TGTGCCAGCAAACCCTCTCCTAATTCACCCCTCCACTTT
v_call: TRBV11-2; clone_size: NA; j_call: TRBJ2-7; d_call: NA; cdr3_aa: CASSFDAYYEQYF; cdr3_nt: TGTGCCAGCAGCTTTGACGCCTACTACGAGCAGTACTTC
v_call: TRBV10-3; clone_size: NA; j_call: TRBJ2-5; d_call: NA; cdr3_aa: CAISESIGAQETQYF; cdr3_nt: TGTGCCATCAGTGAGTCGATCGGGGCTCAAGAGACCCAGTACTTC
v_call: TRBV19; clone_size: NA; j_call: TRBJ1-3; d_call: NA; cdr3_aa: CASSIEVSGNTIYF; cdr3_nt: TGTGCCAGTAGTATAGAAGTCTCTGGAAACACCATATATTTT
v_call: TRBV19; clone_size: NA; j_call: TRBJ1-5; d_call: NA; cdr3_aa: CASTGYNQPQHF; cdr3_nt: TGTGCCAGTACTGGATACAATCAGCCCCAGCATTTT
v_call: TRBV6-2/TRBV6-3; clone_size: NA; j_call: TRBJ1-1; d_call: TRBD1; cdr3_aa: CASSYAWTGVAEAFF; cdr3_nt: TGTGCCAGCAGTTACGCGTGGACAGGGGTCGCTGAAGCTTTCTTT
v_call: TRBV6-4; clone_size: NA; j_call: TRBJ2-2; d_call: TRBD2; cdr3_aa: CASSDSSGRAGELFF; cdr3_nt: TGTGCCAGCAGTGACTCGAGCGGGAGGGCCGGGGAGCTGTTTTTT
v_call: TRBV23-1; clone_size: NA; j_call: TRBJ2-3; d_call: NA; cdr3_aa: CASNRISTDTQYF; cdr3_nt: TGCGCCAGCAATAGAATTAGCACAGATACGCAGTATTTT
v_call: TRBV11-2; clone_size: NA; j_call: TRBJ1-1; d_call: NA; cdr3_aa: CASSSGLNTEAFF; cdr3_nt: TGTGCCAGCAGCTCCGGACTGAACACTGAAGCTTTCTTT
v_call: TRBV21-1; clone_size: NA; j_call: TRBJ2-2; d_call: NA; cdr3_aa: CASSNHPCGSPYTGELFF; cdr3_nt: TGTGCCAGCAGCAATCATCCCTGTGGGTCACCTTACACCGGGGAGCTGTTTTTT
v_call: TRBV19; clone_size: NA; j_call: TRBJ2-5; d_call: NA; cdr3_aa: CASSNRHQETQYF; cdr3_nt: TGTGCCAGTAGTAACCGCCACCAAGAGACCCAGTACTTC
v_call: TRBV9; clone_size: NA; j_call: TRBJ2-3; d_call: NA; cdr3_aa: CASSPRPDTQYF; cdr3_nt: TGTGCCAGCAGCCCACGTCCCGATACGCAGTATTTT
v_call: TRBV14; clone_size: NA; j_call: TRBJ2-3; d_call: TRBD1; cdr3_aa: CASSQDRGQSSDTQYF; cdr3_nt: TGTGCCAGCAGCCAAGATAGGGGACAGTCATCAGATACGCAGTATTTT
v_call: TRBV21-1; clone_size: NA; j_call: TRBJ1-1; d_call: NA; cdr3_aa: CASSSSRGFGDTEAFF; cdr3_nt: TGTGCCAGCAGCTCCTCACGAGGTTTCGGGGACACTGAAGCTTTCTTT
v_call: TRBV7-9; clone_size: NA; j_call: TRBJ1-1; d_call: NA; cdr3_aa: CASNLNRDTEAFF; cdr3_nt: TGTGCCAGCAACCTAAACCGGGACACTGAAGCTTTCTTT
v_call: TRBV7-2; clone_size: NA; j_call: TRBJ2-1; d_call: TRBD1; cdr3_aa: CASSGRQGRYNEQFF; cdr3_nt: TGTGCCAGCAGCGGAAGACAGGGGAGGTACAATGAGCAGTTCTTC
v_call: TRBV7-9; clone_size: once; j_call: TRBJ1-2; d_call: NA; cdr3_aa: CASSLRQIDGYTF; cdr3_nt: TGTGCCAGCAGCTTACGCCAGATCGATGGCTACACCTTC
v_call: TRBV6-6; clone_size: NA; j_call: TRBJ2-1; d_call: NA; cdr3_aa: CASSYSTDQLRNEQFF; cdr3_nt: TGTGCCAGCAGTTACTCGACAGACCAATTACGCAATGAGCAGTTCTTC